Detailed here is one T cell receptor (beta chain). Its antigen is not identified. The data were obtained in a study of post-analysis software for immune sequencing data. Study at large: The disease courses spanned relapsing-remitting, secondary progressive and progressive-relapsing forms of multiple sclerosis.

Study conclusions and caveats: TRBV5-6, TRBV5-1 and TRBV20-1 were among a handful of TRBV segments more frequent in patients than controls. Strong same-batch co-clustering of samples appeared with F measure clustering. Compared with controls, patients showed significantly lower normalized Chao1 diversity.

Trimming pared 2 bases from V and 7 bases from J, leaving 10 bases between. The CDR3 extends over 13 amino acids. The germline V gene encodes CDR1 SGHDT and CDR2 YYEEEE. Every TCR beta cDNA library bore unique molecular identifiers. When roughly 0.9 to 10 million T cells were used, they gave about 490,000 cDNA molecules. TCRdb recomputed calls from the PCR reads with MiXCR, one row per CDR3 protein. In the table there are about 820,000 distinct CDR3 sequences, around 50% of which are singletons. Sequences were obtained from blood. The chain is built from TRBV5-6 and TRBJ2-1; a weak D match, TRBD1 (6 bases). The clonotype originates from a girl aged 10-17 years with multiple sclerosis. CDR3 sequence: CASSFGRGNEQFF. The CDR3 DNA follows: TGTGCCAGCAGCTTTGGCAGGGGAAATGAGCAGTTCTTC.